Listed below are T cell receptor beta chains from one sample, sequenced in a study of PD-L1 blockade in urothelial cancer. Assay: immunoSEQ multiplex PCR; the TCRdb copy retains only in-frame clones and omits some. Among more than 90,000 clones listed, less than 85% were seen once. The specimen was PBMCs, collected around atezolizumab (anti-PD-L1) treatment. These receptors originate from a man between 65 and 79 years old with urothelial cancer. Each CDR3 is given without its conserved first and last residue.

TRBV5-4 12 ASSLSGTRNEQY
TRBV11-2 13 ASSSHLGTSSEQY
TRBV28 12 AGKTRAGYNEQF
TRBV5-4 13 ASSQGQGAHQPQH
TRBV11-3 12 ASSARVKDQPQH
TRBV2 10 ASRDSSYEQY
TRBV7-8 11 ASSRDRGETQY
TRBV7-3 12 ASSPGTGDHEQY
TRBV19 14 ASTPGPTHQAEKLF
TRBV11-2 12 ASSWGAGVTEAF
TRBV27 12 ASTQSPGNTEAF
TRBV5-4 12 ASPSGGLDTEAF
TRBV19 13 ASSMRGQLGETQY
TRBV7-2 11 ASSFGQNYGYT
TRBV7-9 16 ASSLGVGASGPGNIQY
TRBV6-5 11 ASSPTGEDEQF
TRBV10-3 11 AISSGTGYEQY
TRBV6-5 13 ASRERGEGRGEQY
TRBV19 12 ASSIGQPGEKLF
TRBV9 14 ASSVDSGRVAGELF
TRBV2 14 ASSDLFGRGYNEQF
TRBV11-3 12 ASSETGVGNTIY
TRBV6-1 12 ASRTGGDTGELF
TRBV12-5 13 ASGLEAGVGNTIY
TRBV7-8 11 ASGTGSQETQY
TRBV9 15 ASSVTSGGANTGELF
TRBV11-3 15 ASSPGTGGSGANVLT
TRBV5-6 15 ASSQQGTEYSNQPQH
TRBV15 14 ATSRTGQGMNTEAF
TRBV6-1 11 ASSLDRGSGYT
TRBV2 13 ASSDSRVGTDTQY
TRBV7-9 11 ASSGVGGYEQY
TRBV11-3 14 ASSPVPDYITDTQY
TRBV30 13 AWSVRLAGGYEQF
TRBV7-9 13 ASSLGTPRGYGYT
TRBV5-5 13 ASSRGQGGNTEAF
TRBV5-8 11 ASNPGEGDEQY
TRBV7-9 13 ASSLGTGDNSPLH
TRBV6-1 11 ASSEGTAGEQF
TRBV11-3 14 ASSTRTSGIGETQY